This is a list of T cell receptor beta chains from one sample in a study of blood T cell repertoires in COVID-19. Method: immunoSEQ multiplex PCR; TCRdb's copy keeps in-frame clones and lacks some. The sample includes more than 80,000 clones, about 90% of them seen just once. The sequencing input was peripheral blood. These receptors all come from an elderly man with acute or convalescent COVID-19. Both conserved end residues are part of each CDR3. A D gene is named only where the DNA matches it firmly. Only part of the rows carry a size: once, few, many, or a class if the clone is expanded.

CDR3aa,CDR3nt,j_gene,v_gene,abundance,d_gene
CASSLAVAYEQYF,TGTGCCAGCAGTTTGGCGGTCGCCTACGAGCAGTACTTC,TRBJ2-7,TRBV27,.,.
CASSQRDRLNYGYTF,TGCGCCAGCAGCCAAAGGGACAGGCTTAACTATGGCTACACCTTC,TRBJ1-2,TRBV4-1,.,TRBD1
CAGLGMKETQYF,TGTGCCGGACTAGGGATGAAAGAGACCCAGTACTTC,TRBJ2-5,TRBV28,.,TRBD2
CASLARGQSSGNTIYF,TGTGCCAGCCTAGCTCGCGGACAGAGCTCTGGAAACACCATATATTTT,TRBJ1-3,TRBV4-2,.,.
CAWNNPGLAGETQYF,TGTGCCTGGAACAACCCGGGACTAGCGGGAGAGACCCAGTACTTC,TRBJ2-5,TRBV30,.,TRBD2
CASSESLHQETQYF,TGTGCCAGCAGTGAGTCACTACACCAAGAGACCCAGTACTTC,TRBJ2-5,TRBV2,.,.
CASSLGANTEAFF,TGTGCCAGCAGTTTGGGGGCCAACACTGAAGCTTTCTTT,TRBJ1-1,TRBV12-3/TRBV12-4,.,.
CASSRRQANTEAFF,TGTGCCAGCAGCCGGAGGCAGGCGAACACTGAAGCTTTCTTT,TRBJ1-1,TRBV27,.,.
CASSTSGGRTDTQYF,TGTGCCAGCAGCACTAGCGGGGGCCGCACAGATACGCAGTATTTT,TRBJ2-3,TRBV25-1,few,TRBD2
CASSYSGLAGDEQYF,TGTGCCAGCAGTTACTCGGGTCTAGCGGGGGACGAGCAGTACTTC,TRBJ2-7,TRBV6-6,once,TRBD2
CAISADRGANTEAFF,TGTGCCATCAGTGCGGACAGGGGCGCTAACACTGAAGCTTTCTTT,TRBJ1-1,TRBV10-3,.,TRBD1
CASRLRTNTDTQYF,TGCGCCAGCAGATTGAGAACTAACACAGATACGCAGTATTTT,TRBJ2-3,TRBV5-1,.,.
CASSPSGFVGEKLFF,TGTGCCAGCAGCCCCTCAGGGTTCGTAGGCGAAAAACTGTTTTTT,TRBJ1-4,TRBV14,.,.
CASSALLGTGSFASNYGYTF,TGTGCCAGCAGCGCCCTTTTAGGGACAGGAAGTTTTGCATCTAACTATGGCTACACCTTC,TRBJ1-2,TRBV7-3,.,TRBD1
CASSPPQEPNYGYTF,TGTGCCAGCTCACCACCGCAGGAACCTAACTATGGCTACACCTTC,TRBJ1-2,TRBV18,.,.
CASSLVGGIGTEAFF,TGTGCCAGCAGCTTGGTGGGGGGAATAGGTACTGAAGCTTTCTTT,TRBJ1-1,TRBV5-5,.,.
CASRIEMNTEAFF,TGCGCCAGCAGGATAGAAATGAACACTGAAGCTTTCTTT,TRBJ1-1,TRBV5-1,once,.
CASSSTDTQYF,TGCGCCAGCAGCTCAACAGATACGCAGTATTTT,TRBJ2-3,TRBV5-1,.,.
CASSMKAGPTSGTDTQYF,TGCGCCAGCAGCATGAAAGCGGGCCCTACTTCAGGCACAGATACGCAGTATTTT,TRBJ2-3,TRBV5-1,.,.
CATSDFQYGYTF,TGTGCCACCAGTGATTTCCAGTATGGCTACACCTTC,TRBJ1-2,TRBV24-1,once,.
CAISDGTKNNQPQHF,TGTGCCATCAGTGACGGGACAAAGAACAATCAGCCCCAGCATTTT,TRBJ1-5,TRBV10-3,once,.
CASSLRQGAVYGYTF,TGCGCCAGCAGCCTAAGACAGGGGGCTGTGTATGGCTACACCTTC,TRBJ1-2,TRBV5-1,once,TRBD1
CASSRGADQRETQYF,TGTGCCAGCAGCCGTGGGGCCGACCAGAGGGAGACCCAGTACTTC,TRBJ2-5,TRBV5-4,.,.
CASSLGQVNAGELFF,TGTGCCAGCAGTTTGGGGCAGGTGAACGCCGGGGAGCTGTTTTTT,TRBJ2-2,TRBV28,.,.
CASLAGSTYNEQFF,TGTGCCAGCCTAGCGGGGTCGACCTACAATGAGCAGTTCTTC,TRBJ2-1,TRBV10-3,few,TRBD2
CSASNTGQGNSGNTIYF,TGCAGTGCTAGTAACACAGGACAGGGTAACTCTGGAAACACCATATATTTT,TRBJ1-3,TRBV20-1,.,TRBD1
CASSLDSGGAYNEQFF,TGCGCCAGCAGCTTGGATAGCGGGGGGGCCTACAATGAGCAGTTCTTC,TRBJ2-1,TRBV5-1,once,TRBD2
CASSPGTKLNTEAFF,TGTGCCAGCAGCCCCGGGACTAAATTGAACACTGAAGCTTTCTTT,TRBJ1-1,TRBV11-1,.,.
CASTNIAGVVYEQYF,TGTGCCAGCACTAACATAGCGGGGGTAGTATACGAGCAGTACTTC,TRBJ2-7,TRBV25-1,once,TRBD2
CASSARQGDNYGYTF,TGTGCCAGCAGCGCCAGACAGGGGGATAACTATGGCTACACCTTC,TRBJ1-2,TRBV9,.,TRBD1
CASSLIGTRGNYGYTF,TGTGCCAGCAGCTTAATTGGGACAAGGGGGAACTATGGCTACACCTTC,TRBJ1-2,TRBV7-3,.,.
CASSPQGTGELFF,TGCGCCAGCAGTCCCCAGGGCACCGGGGAGCTGTTTTTT,TRBJ2-2,TRBV5-1,once,.
CASSPRGAGGAETQYF,TGTGCCAGCAGCCCCAGAGGAGCGGGAGGGGCGGAGACCCAGTACTTC,TRBJ2-5,TRBV7-3,.,TRBD2
CASSWDPREGHYEQYF,TGTGCCAGCAGTTGGGATCCGCGGGAGGGCCACTACGAGCAGTACTTC,TRBJ2-7,TRBV6-5,.,TRBD2
CASTLIPGAADTQYF,TGTGCCAGCACCCTAATCCCAGGCGCCGCAGATACGCAGTATTTT,TRBJ2-3,TRBV28,.,.
CASSQGEMTQYF,TGTGCCAGCAGCCAAGGTGAGATGACGCAGTATTTT,TRBJ2-3,TRBV3-1/TRBV3-2,.,.
CASSGGQVDNEQFF,TGTGCCAGCAGTGGAGGACAGGTCGACAATGAGCAGTTCTTC,TRBJ2-1,TRBV5-4,.,TRBD1
CAISRQGGGNTDTQYF,TGTGCCATCAGCAGACAGGGGGGAGGGAACACAGATACGCAGTATTTT,TRBJ2-3,TRBV10-3,.,TRBD1
CASSPAPDRDTEAFF,TGTGCCAGCAGCCCCGCACCCGACAGGGACACTGAAGCTTTCTTT,TRBJ1-1,TRBV4-2,.,TRBD1
CATSRDQGQTYEQYF,TGTGCCACCAGCAGAGATCAGGGGCAGACCTACGAGCAGTACTTC,TRBJ2-7,TRBV15,.,.
CASSRSGTGDLNIQYF,TGTGCCAGCTCACGGAGCGGGACAGGGGATTTGAACATTCAGTACTTC,TRBJ2-4,TRBV18,once,TRBD1
CASSPRTGGNTEAFF,TGTGCCAGCAGCCCTCGGACAGGGGGCAACACTGAAGCTTTCTTT,TRBJ1-1,TRBV9,.,TRBD1
CASSLWLAGGAEQFF,TGTGCCAGCAGCTTGTGGCTAGCGGGAGGAGCTGAGCAGTTCTTC,TRBJ2-1,TRBV5-5,.,TRBD2
CASSSGTSGSLDTQYF,TGTGCCAGCAGCTCCGGGACTAGCGGGAGTTTAGATACGCAGTATTTT,TRBJ2-3,TRBV5-4,.,TRBD2
CSVRGGGAFF,TGCAGTGTCCGCGGGGGGGGAGCTTTCTTT,TRBJ1-1,TRBV20-1,.,.
CASSLDRGKNGYTF,TGTGCCAGCAGCTTAGACAGGGGGAAAAATGGCTACACCTTC,TRBJ1-2,TRBV7-9,.,TRBD1
CASRGRGSGNTIYF,TGTGCCAGCAGGGGAAGGGGCTCTGGAAACACCATATATTTT,TRBJ1-3,TRBV5-6,.,.
CASRAGSSYEQYF,TGTGCCAGCCGAGCGGGGAGCTCCTACGAGCAGTACTTC,TRBJ2-7,TRBV19,few,TRBD2
CATLDPAGVYNEQFF,TGTGCCACCCTCGACCCAGCGGGCGTTTACAATGAGCAGTTCTTC,TRBJ2-1,TRBV6-6,.,.
CAISLAGSTDTQYF,TGTGCCATCAGCCTAGCGGGTAGCACAGATACGCAGTATTTT,TRBJ2-3,TRBV10-3,.,TRBD2
CASSLAAAAYNEQFF,TGTGCCAGCAGCTTAGCCGCCGCGGCCTACAATGAGCAGTTCTTC,TRBJ2-1,TRBV11-3,.,.
CASSVVARAQNTEAFF,TGTGCCAGCAGCGTAGTGGCCAGGGCGCAGAACACTGAAGCTTTCTTT,TRBJ1-1,TRBV9,.,.
CASSHSGTSDNQPQHF,TGTGCCAGCAGTCACTCGGGGACATCGGACAATCAGCCCCAGCATTTT,TRBJ1-5,TRBV6-6,.,.
CASSQDPAGGGNEQFF,TGCGCCAGCAGCCAAGATCCAGCGGGGGGGGGCAATGAGCAGTTCTTC,TRBJ2-1,TRBV4-1,.,TRBD2
CASRRSSYNSPLHF,TGTGCCAGCAGGCGGAGCTCCTATAATTCACCCCTCCACTTT,TRBJ1-6,TRBV7-2,.,.
CASQNRGGINEKLFF,TGTGCCAGCCAGAACAGGGGCGGAATCAATGAAAAACTGTTTTTT,TRBJ1-4,TRBV3-1/TRBV3-2,.,TRBD1
CARDRAGNTIYF,TGCGCCAGAGACAGGGCGGGAAACACCATATATTTT,TRBJ1-3,TRBV4-1,.,TRBD1
CASSEQGKTEAFF,TGTGCCAGTAGCGAACAGGGTAAGACTGAAGCTTTCTTT,TRBJ1-1,TRBV19,.,.
CASSPRLAVLNTGELFF,TGTGCCAGCTCACCCAGACTAGCGGTCTTGAACACCGGGGAGCTGTTTTTT,TRBJ2-2,TRBV18,.,TRBD2
CASSLLGRGQGSSYEQYF,TGTGCCAGCAGTTTATTGGGCAGGGGGCAAGGGAGCTCCTACGAGCAGTACTTC,TRBJ2-7,TRBV28,.,TRBD1